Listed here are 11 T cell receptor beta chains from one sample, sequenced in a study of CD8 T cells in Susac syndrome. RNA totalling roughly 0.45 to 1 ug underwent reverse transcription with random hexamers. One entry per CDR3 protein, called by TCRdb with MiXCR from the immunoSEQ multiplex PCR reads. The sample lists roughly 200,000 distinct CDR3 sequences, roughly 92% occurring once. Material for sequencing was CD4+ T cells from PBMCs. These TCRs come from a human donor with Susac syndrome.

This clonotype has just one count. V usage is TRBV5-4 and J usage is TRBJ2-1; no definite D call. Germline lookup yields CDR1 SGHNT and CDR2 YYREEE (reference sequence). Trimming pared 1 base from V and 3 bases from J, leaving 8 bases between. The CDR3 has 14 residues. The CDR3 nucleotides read TGTGCCAGCAGCTTGTCGGCACGCTACAATGAGCAGTTCTTC. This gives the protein CASSLSARYNEQFF.

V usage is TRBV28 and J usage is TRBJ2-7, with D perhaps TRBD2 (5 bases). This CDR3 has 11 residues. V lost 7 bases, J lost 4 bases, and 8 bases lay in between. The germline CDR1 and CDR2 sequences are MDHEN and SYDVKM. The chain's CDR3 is CASTSIYEQYF. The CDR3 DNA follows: TGTGCCAGCACTAGCATATACGAGCAGTACTTC.

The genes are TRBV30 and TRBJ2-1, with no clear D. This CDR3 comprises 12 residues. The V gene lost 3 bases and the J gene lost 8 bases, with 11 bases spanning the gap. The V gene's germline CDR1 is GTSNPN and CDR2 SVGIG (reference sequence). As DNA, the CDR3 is TGTGCCTGGAGGCAAAAATCACATGAGCAGTTCTTC. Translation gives CAWRQKSHEQFF.

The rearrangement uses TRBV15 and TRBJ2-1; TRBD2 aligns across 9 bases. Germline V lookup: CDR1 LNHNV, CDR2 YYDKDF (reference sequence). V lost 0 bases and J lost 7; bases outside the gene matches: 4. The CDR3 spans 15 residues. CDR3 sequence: CATSRDRGGVNEQFF. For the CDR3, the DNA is TGTGCCACCAGCAGAGATCGCGGGGGGGTAAATGAGCAGTTCTTC.

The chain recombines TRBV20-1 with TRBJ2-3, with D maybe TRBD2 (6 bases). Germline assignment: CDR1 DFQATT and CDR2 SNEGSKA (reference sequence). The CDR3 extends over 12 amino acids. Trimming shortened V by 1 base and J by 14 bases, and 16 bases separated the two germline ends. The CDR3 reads CSARGISGGSYF. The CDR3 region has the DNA TGCAGTGCTAGAGGAATTAGCGGTGGTTCGTATTTT.

CDR3 loop: CASSQDLWGDEAFF. CDR3 nucleotide sequence: TGTGCCAGCAGCCAAGATCTTTGGGGGGATGAAGCTTTCTTT. The V call is TRBV3-1, the J call TRBJ1-1, with a tentative D call TRBD1 (5 bases). The germline gives CDR1 LGHDT, CDR2 YNNKEL (reference sequence). The V and J ends lost 0 bases and 7 bases respectively, with 12 bases between them. This CDR3 has 14 amino acids.

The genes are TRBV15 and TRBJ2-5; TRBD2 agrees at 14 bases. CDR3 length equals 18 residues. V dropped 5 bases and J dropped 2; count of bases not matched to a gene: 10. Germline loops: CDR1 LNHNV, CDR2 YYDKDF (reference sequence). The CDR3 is CATSPRPGTSGGQETQYF. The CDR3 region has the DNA TGTGCCACCAGCCCTCGACCCGGGACTAGCGGGGGACAAGAGACCCAGTACTTC.

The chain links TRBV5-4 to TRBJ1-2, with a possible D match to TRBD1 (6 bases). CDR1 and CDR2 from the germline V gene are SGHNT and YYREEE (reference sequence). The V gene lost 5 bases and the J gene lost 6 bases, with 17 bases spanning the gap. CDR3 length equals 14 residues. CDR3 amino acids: CASRPEHTGNGYTF. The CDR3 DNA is TGTGCCAGCAGACCCGAACACACAGGGAATGGCTACACCTTC.

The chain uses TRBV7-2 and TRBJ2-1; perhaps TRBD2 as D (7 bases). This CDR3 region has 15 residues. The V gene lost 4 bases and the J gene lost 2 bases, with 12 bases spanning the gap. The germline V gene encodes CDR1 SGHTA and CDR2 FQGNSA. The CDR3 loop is CASSSGGGAYNEQFF. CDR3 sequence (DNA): TGTGCCAGCAGCTCGGGGGGCGGGGCCTACAATGAGCAGTTCTTC.

In DNA form, the CDR3 reads TGTGCCAGCAGTTACCAAGCGTCTGACACCGGGGAGCTGTTTTTT. Amino acids: CASSYQASDTGELFF. The chain combines TRBV6-5 with TRBJ2-2, with D hard to call. The CDR3 is made up of 15 amino acids. Per the germline V gene, CDR1 is MNHEY and CDR2 is SVGAGI. V lost 2 bases, J lost 3 bases, and 10 bases lay in between.

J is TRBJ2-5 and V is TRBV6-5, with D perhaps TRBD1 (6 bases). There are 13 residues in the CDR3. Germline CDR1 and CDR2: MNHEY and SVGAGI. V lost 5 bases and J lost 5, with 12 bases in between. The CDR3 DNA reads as TGTGCCAGCAGTAATACGGACAGCGAGACCCAGTACTTC. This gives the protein CASSNTDSETQYF.